These T cell receptor beta chains were read from a single sample in a study of T cells in Graves' hyperthyroidism and ophthalmopathy. A single record per CDR3 protein comes from TCRdb applying MiXCR to the multiplex PCR reads. This table has 35,000 or so distinct CDR3 sequences, 52% appearing once. Source material: blood. These receptors all stem from a man in his forties with Graves' ophthalmopathy. CDR3s include the opening cysteine and the closing phenylalanine or tryptophan. The D gene is left open where the match is weak. Clone size is not always given. Where it is, it says once, few, many or a class for expanded clones.

J | V | D | size | CDR3 | DNA
TRBJ2-2 | TRBV9 | . | . | CASGVGTAIGELFF | TGTGCCAGCGGCGTAGGAACAGCCATCGGGGAGCTGTTTTTT
TRBJ1-1 | TRBV29-1 | . | . | CSVSGGGVTEAFF | TGCAGCGTCTCCGGGGGAGGGGTTACTGAAGCTTTCTTT
TRBJ2-3 | TRBV28 | TRBD2 | many | CAITGGATDTQYF | TGTGCCATAACGGGGGGGGCCACAGATACGCAGTATTTT
TRBJ2-3 | TRBV7-2 | . | . | CASSRRRVDTQYF | TGTGCCAGCAGCCGCCGCCGCGTAGATACGCAGTATTTT
TRBJ1-3 | TRBV5-5 | TRBD1 | many | CASSPWDSSGNTIYF | TGTGCCAGCAGCCCTTGGGACAGCTCTGGAAACACCATATATTTT
TRBJ1-1 | TRBV20-1 | . | . | CSVSGHTGGVNTEAFF | TGCAGTGTTTCGGGACACACTGGAGGGGTTAACACTGAAGCTTTCTTT
TRBJ1-5 | TRBV9 | TRBD1 | . | CASSQTGSQPQHF | TGTGCCAGCAGCCAGACAGGGTCCCAGCCCCAGCATTTT
TRBJ2-7 | TRBV7-2 | TRBD1 | . | CARSLAIQGATEQYF | TGTGCCCGCAGCTTAGCGATACAGGGGGCGACTGAGCAGTACTTC
TRBJ2-7 | TRBV5-4 | TRBD1 | many | CASSFFGQGRGEQYF | TGTGCCAGCAGCTTCTTCGGACAGGGGAGAGGTGAGCAGTACTTC
TRBJ2-3 | TRBV5-4 | . | . | CASSLEIGRGTQYF | TGTGCCAGCAGCTTGGAAATAGGGCGTGGTACGCAGTATTTT
TRBJ2-5 | TRBV25-1 | . | . | CASSEYKGGSGPWGTQYF | TGTGCCAGCAGTGAATATAAGGGGGGCAGCGGGCCATGGGGGACCCAGTACTTC
TRBJ2-5 | TRBV5-4 | TRBD2 | . | CASSQTSGGVQETQYF | TGTGCCAGCAGCCAGACTAGCGGGGGGGTCCAAGAGACCCAGTACTTC
TRBJ1-6 | TRBV20-1 | . | . | CSAQTSGGYDSPLHF | TGCAGTGCTCAGACTAGCGGGGGGTATGATTCACCCCTCCACTTT
TRBJ1-3 | TRBV18 | . | many | CASSPPLTAGNTIYF | TGTGCCAGCTCACCACCGCTGACGGCTGGAAACACCATATATTTT
TRBJ1-5 | TRBV6-1 | . | many | CASSPRGNQPQHF | TGTGCCAGCAGTCCCAGGGGCAATCAGCCCCAGCATTTT
TRBJ2-7 | TRBV19 | TRBD2 | many | CASRILAGGTYEQYF | TGTGCCAGTAGAATCCTAGCGGGAGGTACCTACGAGCAGTACTTC
TRBJ2-3 | TRBV20-1 | TRBD2 | many | CSAPLARSTDTQYF | TGCAGTGCTCCACTAGCGCGGAGCACAGATACGCAGTATTTT
TRBJ1-3 | TRBV7-2 | . | few | CASKQSSGNTIYF | TGTGCCAGCAAACAGAGCTCTGGAAACACCATATATTTT
TRBJ1-1 | TRBV27 | TRBD1 | many | CASSSDRVFTEAFF | TGTGCCAGCAGTTCGGACAGGGTATTCACTGAAGCTTTCTTT
TRBJ1-6 | TRBV28 | . | large | CASSLSPGVSPLHF | TGTGCCAGCAGTCTCTCCCCGGGGGTTTCACCCCTCCACTTT
TRBJ2-1 | TRBV9 | TRBD2 | . | CASSTSGGEQFF | TGTGCCAGCAGCACTAGCGGGGGCGAGCAGTTCTTC
TRBJ1-6 | TRBV9 | . | many | CASSTSPGSNPPLHF | TGTGCCAGCAGCACCTCGCCAGGGTCCAATCCACCCCTCCACTTT
TRBJ2-7 | TRBV27 | . | many | CASSFFGGEQYF | TGTGCCAGCAGTTTTTTTGGTGGAGAACAGTACTTC
TRBJ1-1 | TRBV10-3 | . | . | CAISETVGWKEAFF | TGTGCCATCAGTGAGACAGTAGGGTGGAAGGAAGCTTTCTTT
TRBJ1-1 | TRBV14 | . | many | CASSPTPTTEAFF | TGTGCCAGCAGCCCTACGCCGACCACTGAAGCTTTCTTT
TRBJ1-1 | TRBV19 | . | medium-sized | CASSSKVGTEAFF | TGTGCCAGTAGTTCCAAAGTGGGGACTGAAGCTTTCTTT
TRBJ2-2 | TRBV4-2 | . | many | CATSAANTGELFF | TGTGCCACCAGTGCCGCGAACACCGGGGAGCTGTTTTTT
TRBJ1-2 | TRBV6-5 | TRBD1 | . | CTSSSWTGLYGYTF | TGTACCAGCAGTTCTTGGACAGGCCTCTATGGCTACACCTTC
TRBJ2-6 | TRBV6-1 | . | . | CASRARAVGTGANVLTF | TGTGCCAGCAGAGCAAGGGCAGTTGGCACCGGGGCTAACGTCCTGACTTTC
TRBJ2-3 | TRBV2 | TRBD2 | many | CASSDGWASGRSTDTQYF | TGTGCCAGCAGTGACGGTTGGGCTAGCGGGAGATCAACAGATACGCAGTATTTT
TRBJ2-3 | TRBV2 | . | . | CASSKGGFFTDTQYF | TGTGCCAGCAGTAAGGGGGGATTTTTCACAGATACGCAGTATTTT
TRBJ1-1 | TRBV7-2 | . | many | CASSLELMNTEAFF | TGTGCCAGCAGCTTAGAACTGATGAACACTGAAGCTTTCTTT
TRBJ1-1 | TRBV27 | TRBD1 | many | CASSLDAGGYGTEAFF | TGTGCCAGCAGCCTAGACGCAGGGGGTTACGGCACTGAAGCTTTCTTT
TRBJ1-5 | TRBV9 | . | many | CASSVDGARNQPQHF | TGTGCCAGCAGCGTAGACGGAGCCCGCAATCAGCCCCAGCATTTT
TRBJ2-1 | TRBV28 | . | many | CASITGPGTDHNEQFF | TGTGCCAGCATCACGGGCCCCGGGACGGATCACAATGAGCAGTTCTTC
TRBJ1-1 | TRBV5-6 | TRBD1 | . | CASGQDDRGTEAFF | TGTGCCAGCGGCCAAGACGACAGGGGCACTGAAGCTTTCTTT
TRBJ1-6 | TRBV6-4 | TRBD1 | . | CASSSRQGFNPPLHF | TGTGCCAGCAGTTCCCGACAGGGCTTCAATCCACCCCTCCACTTC
TRBJ1-3 | TRBV12-3/TRBV12-4 | . | . | CASSSQGPVGYTIYF | TGTGCCAGCAGTTCCCAGGGGCCCGTTGGCTACACCATATATTTT
TRBJ2-7 | TRBV5-1 | TRBD1 | many | CASSPGTGGYEQYF | TGCGCCAGCAGCCCCGGGACAGGTGGGTACGAGCAGTACTTC
TRBJ2-1 | TRBV9 | TRBD1 | many | CASSVSPGQGLLNEQFF | TGTGCCAGCAGCGTCTCCCCGGGACAGGGGCTTCTTAATGAGCAGTTCTTC
TRBJ1-6 | TRBV5-1 | TRBD1 | . | CASSPRGLNSPLHF | TGCGCCAGCAGCCCCAGGGGGCTTAATTCACCCCTCCACTTT
TRBJ2-7 | TRBV20-1 | TRBD2 | . | CSAPSASSGVSGQYF | TGCAGTGCTCCGAGTGCCTCTAGCGGGGTCTCAGGGCAGTACTTC
TRBJ2-7 | TRBV5-1 | . | . | CASSLDQYEQYF | TGCGCCAGCAGCTTGGATCAATACGAGCAGTACTTC
TRBJ1-2 | TRBV6-1 | TRBD1 | many | CASRNTGGAYGYTF | TGTGCCAGCAGGAATACAGGGGGGGCCTATGGCTACACCTTC
TRBJ2-7 | TRBV3-1 | . | . | CASSQVPGRGEQYF | TGTGCCAGCAGCCAAGTCCCGGGTAGGGGCGAGCAGTACTTC
TRBJ1-1 | TRBV19 | . | . | CASSIEAAGANVLTFF | TGTGCCAGTAGTATCGAAGCGGCTGGGGCCAACGTCCTGACTTTCTTT
TRBJ2-3 | TRBV7-3 | . | many | CASSLQGRADTQYF | TGTGCCAGCAGCTTACAGGGGCGCGCAGATACGCAGTATTTT
TRBJ2-1 | TRBV2 | TRBD2 | . | CASSEELAGVPNEQFF | TGTGCCAGCAGTGAGGAACTAGCGGGAGTACCCAATGAGCAGTTCTTC
TRBJ1-3 | TRBV12-5 | . | . | CASGGWFLMEDTIYF | TGTGCTAGTGGGGGCTGGTTCCTAATGGAAGACACCATATATTTT
TRBJ2-3 | TRBV20-1 | TRBD2 | . | CSASGTSGDTDTQYF | TGCAGTGCTAGCGGGACTAGCGGAGACACAGATACGCAGTATTTT
TRBJ2-5 | TRBV7-6 | . | once | CASSLGSTRETQYF | TGTGCCAGCAGCTTAGGGTCAACTAGGGAGACCCAGTACTTC
TRBJ1-2 | TRBV20-1 | TRBD1 | . | CSPHRGGNYGYTF | TGCAGTCCCCACAGGGGAGGAAACTATGGCTACACCTTC
TRBJ2-3 | TRBV20-1 | . | once | CSASDGTDTQYF | TGCAGTGCTAGTGACGGGACAGATACGCAGTATTTT
TRBJ2-5 | TRBV2 | TRBD1 | medium-sized | CASSDTGGGETQYF | TGTGCCAGCAGCGATACAGGGGGCGGAGAGACCCAGTACTTC
TRBJ1-1 | TRBV15 | . | . | CATSRSRGGTEAFF | TGTGCCACCAGCAGATCCCGAGGGGGTACTGAAGCTTTCTTT
TRBJ2-3 | TRBV9 | TRBD2 | many | CASGFGGNTDTQYF | TGTGCCAGCGGTTTCGGGGGGAACACAGATACGCAGTATTTT
TRBJ1-1 | TRBV12-3/TRBV12-4 | . | many | CASSRDRNTEAFF | TGTGCCAGCAGTCGGGACCGGAACACTGAAGCTTTCTTT